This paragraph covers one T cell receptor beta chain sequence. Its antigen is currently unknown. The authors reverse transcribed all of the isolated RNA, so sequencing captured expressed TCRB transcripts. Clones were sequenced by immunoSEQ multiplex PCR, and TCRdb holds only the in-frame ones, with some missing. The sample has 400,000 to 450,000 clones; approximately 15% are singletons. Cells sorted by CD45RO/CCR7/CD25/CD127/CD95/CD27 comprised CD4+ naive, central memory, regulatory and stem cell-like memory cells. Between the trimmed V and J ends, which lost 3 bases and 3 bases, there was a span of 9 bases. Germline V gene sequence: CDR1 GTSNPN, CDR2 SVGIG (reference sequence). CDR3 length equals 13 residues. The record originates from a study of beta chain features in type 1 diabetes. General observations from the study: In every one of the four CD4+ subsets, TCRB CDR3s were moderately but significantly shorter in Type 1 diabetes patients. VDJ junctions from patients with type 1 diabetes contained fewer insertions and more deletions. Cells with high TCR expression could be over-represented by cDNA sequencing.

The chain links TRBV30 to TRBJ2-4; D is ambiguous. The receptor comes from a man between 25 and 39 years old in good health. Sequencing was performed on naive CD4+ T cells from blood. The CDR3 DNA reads TGTGCCTGGAGCCCTCGAGTCAAAAACATTCAGTACTTC. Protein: CAWSPRVKNIQYF.